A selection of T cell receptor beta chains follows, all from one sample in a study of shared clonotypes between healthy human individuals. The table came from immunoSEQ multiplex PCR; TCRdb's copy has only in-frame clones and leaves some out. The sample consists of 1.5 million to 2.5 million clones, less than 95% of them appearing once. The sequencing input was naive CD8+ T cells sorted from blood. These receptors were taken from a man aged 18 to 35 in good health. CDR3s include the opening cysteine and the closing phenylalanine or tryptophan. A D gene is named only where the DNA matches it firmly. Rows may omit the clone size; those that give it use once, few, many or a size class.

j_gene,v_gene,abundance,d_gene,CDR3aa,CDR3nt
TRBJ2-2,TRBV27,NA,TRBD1,CASSPRTGITGELFF,TGTGCCAGCAGTCCCCGGACAGGGATCACCGGGGAGCTGTTTTTT
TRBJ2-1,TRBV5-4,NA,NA,CASSLGGIYNEQFF,TGTGCCAGCAGCTTGGGGGGTATTTACAATGAGCAGTTCTTC
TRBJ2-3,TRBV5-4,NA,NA,CASSMDSPFQYF,TGTGCCAGCAGCATGGACTCCCCTTTCCAGTATTTT
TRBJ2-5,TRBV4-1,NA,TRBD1,CASSQPGQLQETQYF,TGCGCCAGCAGCCAACCGGGACAGCTCCAAGAGACCCAGTACTTC
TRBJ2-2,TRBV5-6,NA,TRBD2,CASTRLAFGELFF,TGTGCCAGCACACGACTAGCGTTCGGGGAGCTGTTTTTT
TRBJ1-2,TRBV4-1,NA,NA,CASSLNTGTNYGYTF,TGCGCCAGCAGCCTAAACACTGGCACTAACTATGGCTACACCTTC
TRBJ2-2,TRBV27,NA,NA,CASSLSPTGIGELFF,TGTGCCAGCAGTTTATCTCCAACCGGCATCGGGGAGCTGTTTTTT
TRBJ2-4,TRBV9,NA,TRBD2,CASSVERSGGFDIQYF,TGTGCCAGCAGCGTAGAGAGAAGCGGGGGATTCGACATTCAGTACTTC
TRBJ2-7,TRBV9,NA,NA,CASSVAPSSEQYF,TGTGCCAGCAGCGTAGCCCCGTCGAGCGAGCAGTACTTC
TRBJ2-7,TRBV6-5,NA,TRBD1,CASSYFPGQGHEQYF,TGTGCCAGCAGTTACTTCCCGGGACAGGGCCACGAGCAGTACTTC
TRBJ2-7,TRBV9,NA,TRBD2,CASSPRTSDYEQYF,TGTGCCAGCAGCCCACGGACTAGCGACTACGAGCAGTACTTC
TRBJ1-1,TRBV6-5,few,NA,CASSYGGDTEAFF,TGTGCCAGCAGTTACGGGGGGGACACTGAAGCTTTCTTT
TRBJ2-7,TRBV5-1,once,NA,CASSLYREPAWWYF,TGCGCCAGCAGCCTCTACCGGGAACCCGCTTGGTGGTACTTC
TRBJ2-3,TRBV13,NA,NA,CASSQQGSTDTQYF,TGTGCCAGCAGCCAACAGGGCAGCACAGATACGCAGTATTTT
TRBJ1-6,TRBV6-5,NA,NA,CASSYSEGDSPLHF,TGTGCCAGCAGTTACTCCGAGGGGGATTCACCCCTCCACTTT
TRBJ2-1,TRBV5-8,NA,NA,CASSLGLNNEQFF,TGTGCCAGCAGCTTGGGCCTGAACAATGAGCAGTTCTTC
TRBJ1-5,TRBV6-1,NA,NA,CASSGGWVIGNQPQHF,TGTGCCAGCAGTGGAGGGTGGGTAATTGGCAATCAGCCCCAGCATTTT